The rows below give T cell receptor beta chains drawn from one sample of a study of shared clonotypes between healthy human individuals. Data came from immunoSEQ multiplex PCR; TCRdb stores just in-frame clones and leaves some out. The sample holds some 2,100,000 clones, almost 96% seen once. Sequencing was carried out using naive CD4+ T cells sorted from blood. The receptors come from a man between 18 and 35 years old in good health. Both conserved end residues are part of each CDR3.

v_call: TRBV5-1
j_call: TRBJ2-5
cdr3_aa: CASRRGQETQYF

v_call: TRBV27
j_call: TRBJ2-3
cdr3_aa: CASRLNTQYF

v_call: TRBV10-3
j_call: TRBJ1-2
cdr3_aa: CAISGSDRANYGYTF

v_call: TRBV27
j_call: TRBJ2-7
cdr3_aa: CASTPLGQGTYEQYF

v_call: TRBV7-2
j_call: TRBJ1-6
cdr3_aa: CASSLAGTEGNSPLHF

v_call: TRBV5-6
j_call: TRBJ2-1
cdr3_aa: CASSGQFSYNEQFF

v_call: TRBV7-2
j_call: TRBJ2-7
cdr3_aa: CASSLGTGIPYEQYF

v_call: TRBV7-9
j_call: TRBJ1-1
cdr3_aa: CASSLTGLNTEAFF

v_call: TRBV10-3
j_call: TRBJ1-2
cdr3_aa: CAISPRTGSGDGYTF

v_call: TRBV5-4
j_call: TRBJ2-5
cdr3_aa: CATEPLADWGETQYF

v_call: TRBV7-9
j_call: TRBJ2-7
cdr3_aa: CASRRDSSYEQYF

v_call: TRBV10-2
j_call: TRBJ2-1
cdr3_aa: CASTRSGGSYNEQFF

v_call: TRBV28
j_call: TRBJ2-1
cdr3_aa: CASSFGQGGNEQFF

v_call: TRBV5-1
j_call: TRBJ2-3
cdr3_aa: CASSLSPGSSTDTQYF

v_call: TRBV18
j_call: TRBJ1-1
cdr3_aa: CASSLHGVGMAEAFF

v_call: TRBV7-2
j_call: TRBJ2-5
cdr3_aa: CASSLSETQYF

v_call: TRBV6-5
j_call: TRBJ2-7
cdr3_aa: CASRETSTQGEQYF

v_call: TRBV5-6
j_call: TRBJ2-3
cdr3_aa: CASSAGTGWTDTQYF

v_call: TRBV29-1
j_call: TRBJ1-1
cdr3_aa: CSAADGATEAFF

v_call: TRBV10-3
j_call: TRBJ1-4
cdr3_aa: CAISSARGENEKLFF

v_call: TRBV5-1
j_call: TRBJ2-2
cdr3_aa: CASSIIAGDVTGELFF

v_call: TRBV19
j_call: TRBJ2-7
cdr3_aa: CASGLATTYEQYF

v_call: TRBV19
j_call: TRBJ1-2
cdr3_aa: CASSSTQGIGGYTF

v_call: TRBV29-1
j_call: TRBJ2-7
cdr3_aa: CSVGGTTAYEQYF

v_call: TRBV6-5
j_call: TRBJ1-1
cdr3_aa: CASSRGQGYTEAFF

v_call: TRBV5-6
j_call: TRBJ1-4
cdr3_aa: CASSLRAVDEKLFF

v_call: TRBV6-6
j_call: TRBJ2-5
cdr3_aa: CASSGTSQETQYF

v_call: TRBV4-1
j_call: TRBJ2-2
cdr3_aa: CASSQDGRDTGELFF

v_call: TRBV5-4
j_call: TRBJ2-1
cdr3_aa: CAGRLAGGRDEQFF

v_call: TRBV5-6
j_call: TRBJ1-5
cdr3_aa: CASSTGQGPPQHF

v_call: TRBV30
j_call: TRBJ1-5
cdr3_aa: CAWSREGDQPQHF

v_call: TRBV19
j_call: TRBJ2-7
cdr3_aa: CASSAQTGRRYEQYF